This T cell receptor beta chain was captured in a study of T cell responses to AZD1222 COVID-19 vaccine. Whole-study results and caveats: CD4 TCRs linked to vaccination spanned spike, dominating at 160-218 and 743-854. Spike-specific TCR repertoires showed rising breadth and depth after two AZD1222 doses. Clonal diversity may have been underestimated in mostly white British donors. Only 6 or 7 people who got AZD1222 tested seropositive at baseline.

Measured with immunoSEQ multiplex PCR; TCRdb has only the in-frame clones, and not every one. This sample has about 140,000 clones; 92% occur once, and the top ten carry around 3.5%. As for this clone: Its antigen is as yet unknown.

Trimming left V 2 bases short and J 0 bases short, with 10 bases between. This CDR3 comprises 15 residues. CDR1 is MNHEY and CDR2 is SVGAGI in the germline V gene. The receptor was derived from an adult who received the AZD1222 COVID-19 vaccine. The chain recombines TRBV6-5 with TRBJ1-2; D uncertain. Sequences were derived from peripheral blood, sampled 28 days after the second AZD1222 dose. The CDR3: CASSYGQFSNYGYTF. CDR3 coding DNA: TGTGCCAGCAGTTACGGGCAGTTTTCTAACTATGGCTACACCTTC.